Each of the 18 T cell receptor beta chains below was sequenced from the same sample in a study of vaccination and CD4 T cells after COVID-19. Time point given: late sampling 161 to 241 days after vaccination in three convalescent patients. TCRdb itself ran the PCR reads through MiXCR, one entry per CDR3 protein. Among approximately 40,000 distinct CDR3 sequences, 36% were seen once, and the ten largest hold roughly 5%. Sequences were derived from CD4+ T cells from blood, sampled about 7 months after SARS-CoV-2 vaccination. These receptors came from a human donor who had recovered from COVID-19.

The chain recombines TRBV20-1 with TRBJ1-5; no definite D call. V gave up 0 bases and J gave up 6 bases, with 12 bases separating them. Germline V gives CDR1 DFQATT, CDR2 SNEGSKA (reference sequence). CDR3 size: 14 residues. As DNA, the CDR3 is TGCAGTGCTAGAGATTACGGTGGGGTTCAGCCCCAGCATTTT. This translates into CSARDYGGVQPQHF.

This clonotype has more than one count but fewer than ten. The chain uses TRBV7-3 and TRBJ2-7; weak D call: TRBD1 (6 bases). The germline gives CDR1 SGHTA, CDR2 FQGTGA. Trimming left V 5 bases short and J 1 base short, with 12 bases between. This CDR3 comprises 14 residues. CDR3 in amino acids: CASSPQGISYEQYF. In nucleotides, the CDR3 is TGTGCCAGCAGCCCTCAGGGGATTTCCTACGAGCAGTACTTC. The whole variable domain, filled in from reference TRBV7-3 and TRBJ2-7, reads GAGVSQTPSNKVTEKGKYVELRCDPISGHTALYWYRQSLGQGPEFLIYFQGTGAADDSGLPNDRFFAVRPEGSVSTLKIQRTERGDSAVYLCASSPQGISYEQYFGPGTRLTVT.

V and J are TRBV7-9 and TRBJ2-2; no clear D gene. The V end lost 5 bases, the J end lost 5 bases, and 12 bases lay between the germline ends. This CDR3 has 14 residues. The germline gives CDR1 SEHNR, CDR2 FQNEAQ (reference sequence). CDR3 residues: CASSRDPPTGELFF. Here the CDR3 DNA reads TGTGCCAGCAGCCGCGACCCACCGACCGGGGAGCTGTTTTTT.

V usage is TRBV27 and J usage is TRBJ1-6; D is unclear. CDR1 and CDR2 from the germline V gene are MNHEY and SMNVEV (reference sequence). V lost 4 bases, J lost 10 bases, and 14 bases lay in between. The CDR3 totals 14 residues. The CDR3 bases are TGTGCCAGCAGTTCCCCGATCCTTCGCTCACCCCTCCACTTT. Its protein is CASSSPILRSPLHF.

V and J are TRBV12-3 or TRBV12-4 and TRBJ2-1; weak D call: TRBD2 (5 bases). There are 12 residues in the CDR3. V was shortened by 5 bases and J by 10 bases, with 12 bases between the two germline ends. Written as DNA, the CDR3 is TGTGCCAGCAGTACCGGGATTGTGGAGCAGTTCTTC. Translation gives CASSTGIVEQFF.

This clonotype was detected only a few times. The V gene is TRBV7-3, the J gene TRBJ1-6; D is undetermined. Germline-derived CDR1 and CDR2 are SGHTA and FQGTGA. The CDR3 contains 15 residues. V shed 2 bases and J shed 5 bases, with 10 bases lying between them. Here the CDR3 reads CASSLGPRNNSPLHF. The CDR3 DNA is TGTGCCAGCAGCTTAGGACCGAGAAATAATTCACCCCTCCACTTT.

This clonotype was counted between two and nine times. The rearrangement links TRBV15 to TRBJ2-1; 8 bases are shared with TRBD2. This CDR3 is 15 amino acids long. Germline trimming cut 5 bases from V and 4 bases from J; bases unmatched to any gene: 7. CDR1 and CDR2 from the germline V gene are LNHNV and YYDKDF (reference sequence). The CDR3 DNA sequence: TGTGCCACCAGCCGTGAACTAGCGGTATACAATGAGCAGTTCTTC. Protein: CATSRELAVYNEQFF.

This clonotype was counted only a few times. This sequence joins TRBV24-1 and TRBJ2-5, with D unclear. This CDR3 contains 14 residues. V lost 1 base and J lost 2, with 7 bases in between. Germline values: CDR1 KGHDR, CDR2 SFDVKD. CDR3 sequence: CATSDFRAQETQYF. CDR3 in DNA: TGTGCCACCAGTGATTTCAGAGCACAAGAGACCCAGTACTTC.

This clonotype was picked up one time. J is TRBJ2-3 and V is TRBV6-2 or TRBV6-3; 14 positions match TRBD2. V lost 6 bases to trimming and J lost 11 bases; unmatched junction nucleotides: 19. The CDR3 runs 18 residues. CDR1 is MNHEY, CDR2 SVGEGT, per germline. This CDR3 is CASSPNPRLAGGFGGQYF. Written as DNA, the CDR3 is TGTGCCAGCAGCCCAAACCCTCGACTAGCGGGAGGGTTCGGGGGGCAGTATTTT.

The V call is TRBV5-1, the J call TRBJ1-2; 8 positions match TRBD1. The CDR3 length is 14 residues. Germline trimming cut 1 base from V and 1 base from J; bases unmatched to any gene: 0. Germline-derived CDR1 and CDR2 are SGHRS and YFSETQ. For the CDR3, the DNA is TGCGCCAGCAGCTTGACAGGGGGTAACTATGGCTACACCTTC. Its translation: CASSLTGGNYGYTF.

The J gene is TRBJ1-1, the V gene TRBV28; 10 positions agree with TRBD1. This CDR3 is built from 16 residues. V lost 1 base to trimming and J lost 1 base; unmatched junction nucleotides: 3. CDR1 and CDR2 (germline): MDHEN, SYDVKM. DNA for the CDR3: TGTGCCAGCAGTTTATCACGGACAGGGGGGAACACTGAAGCTTTCTTT. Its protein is CASSLSRTGGNTEAFF.

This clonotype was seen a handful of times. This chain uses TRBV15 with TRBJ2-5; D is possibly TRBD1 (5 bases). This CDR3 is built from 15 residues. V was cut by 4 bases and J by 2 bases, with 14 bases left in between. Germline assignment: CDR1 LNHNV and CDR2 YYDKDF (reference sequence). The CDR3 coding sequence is TGTGCCACCAGCACCCAGGGCGCGGAGCAAGAGACCCAGTACTTC. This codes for CATSTQGAEQETQYF.

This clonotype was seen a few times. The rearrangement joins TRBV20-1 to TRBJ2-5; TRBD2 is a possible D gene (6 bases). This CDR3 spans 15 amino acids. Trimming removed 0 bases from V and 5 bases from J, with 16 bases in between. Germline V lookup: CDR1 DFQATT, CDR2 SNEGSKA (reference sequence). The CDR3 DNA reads TGCAGTGCTAGAGATGTCGTAGCGGCTCCCGAGACCCAGTACTTC. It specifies CSARDVVAAPETQYF.

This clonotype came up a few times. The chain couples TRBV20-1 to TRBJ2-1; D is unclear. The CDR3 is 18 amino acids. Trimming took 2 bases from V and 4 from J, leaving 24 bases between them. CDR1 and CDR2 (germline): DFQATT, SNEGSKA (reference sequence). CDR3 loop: CSARSSQMPIGPYNEQFF. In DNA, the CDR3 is TGCAGTGCTAGATCTTCACAGATGCCCATAGGACCTTACAATGAGCAGTTCTTC.

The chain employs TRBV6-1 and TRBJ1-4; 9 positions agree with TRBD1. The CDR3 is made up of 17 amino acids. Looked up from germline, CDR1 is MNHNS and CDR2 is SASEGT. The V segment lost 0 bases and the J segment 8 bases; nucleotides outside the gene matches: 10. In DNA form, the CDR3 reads TGTGCCAGCAGTGAAGCGCTAGGGGGACAGGGAGGAGAAAAACTGTTTTTT. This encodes CASSEALGGQGGEKLFF.

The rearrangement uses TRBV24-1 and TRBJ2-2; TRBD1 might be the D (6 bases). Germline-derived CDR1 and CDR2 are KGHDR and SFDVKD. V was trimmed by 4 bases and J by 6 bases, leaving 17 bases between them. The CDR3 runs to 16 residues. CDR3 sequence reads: CATSDPGQRLAGELFF. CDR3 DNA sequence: TGTGCCACCAGTGACCCAGGACAGCGCCTGGCCGGGGAGCTGTTTTTT.

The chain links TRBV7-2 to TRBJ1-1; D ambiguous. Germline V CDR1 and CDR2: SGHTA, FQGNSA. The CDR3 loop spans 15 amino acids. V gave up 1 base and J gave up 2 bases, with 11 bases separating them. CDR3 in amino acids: CASSLVADFNTEAFF. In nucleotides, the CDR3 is TGTGCCAGCAGCTTAGTAGCAGACTTTAACACTGAAGCTTTCTTT.

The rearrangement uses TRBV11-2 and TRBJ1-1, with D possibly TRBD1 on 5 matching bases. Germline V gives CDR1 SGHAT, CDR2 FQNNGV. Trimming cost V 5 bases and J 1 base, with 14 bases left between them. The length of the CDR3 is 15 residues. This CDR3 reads CASSEEGRANTEAFF. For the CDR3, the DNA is TGTGCCAGCAGCGAAGAGGGACGGGCGAACACTGAAGCTTTCTTT.